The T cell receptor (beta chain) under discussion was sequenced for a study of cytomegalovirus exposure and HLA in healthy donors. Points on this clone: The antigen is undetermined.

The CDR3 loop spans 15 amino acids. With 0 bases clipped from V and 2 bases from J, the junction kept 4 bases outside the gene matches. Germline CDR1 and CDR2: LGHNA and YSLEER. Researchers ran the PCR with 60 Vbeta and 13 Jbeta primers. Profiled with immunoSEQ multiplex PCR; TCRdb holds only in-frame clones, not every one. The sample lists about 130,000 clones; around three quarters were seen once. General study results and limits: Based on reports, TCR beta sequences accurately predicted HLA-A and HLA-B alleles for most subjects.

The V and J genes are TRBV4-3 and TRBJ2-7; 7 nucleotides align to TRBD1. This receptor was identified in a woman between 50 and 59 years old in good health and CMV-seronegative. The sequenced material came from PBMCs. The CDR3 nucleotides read TGCGCCAGCAGCCAAGAAGGGGGACAGACCTACGAGCAGTACTTC. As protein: CASSQEGGQTYEQYF.